Below, 3 T cell receptor beta chains from the same sample are listed, as sequenced in a study of monozygotic twins with inflammatory bowel disease. No DNA is given; TCRdb re-called the 5' RACE reads and lists each CDR3 protein once. The sample totals under 350,000 distinct CDR3 sequences. Sequencing was carried out using blood. These receptors were collected from a human donor with ulcerative colitis or Crohn's disease, or a healthy co-twin of an affected twin (not recorded which).

V is TRBV11-3 and J is TRBJ2-1; lacking DNA, the TRBD1 call made by TCRdb goes unchecked. The germline V gene encodes CDR1 SGHNT and CDR2 YENEEA. The CDR3 totals 15 residues. The CDR3 sequence: CASSLRRGVAGEQFF.

This chain connects TRBV4-3 to TRBJ2-1; lacking DNA, the TRBD2 call made by TCRdb goes unchecked. This CDR3 is built from 16 residues. Germline CDR1 is LGHNA and CDR2 is YSLEER. CDR3 protein: CASGPAGGSITLGQFF.

The V gene is TRBV21-1, the J gene TRBJ2-7; TCRdb names TRBD1, which stays unverified in the absence of DNA. TRBV21-1 is recorded as a pseudogene. The CDR3 contains 15 residues. The CDR3 here is CASSKTPDRVNEQYF.